The source of this TCR beta chain is a study of early T cells in non-severe SARS-CoV-2 infection. This clonotype has at least ten counts. One entry per CDR3 protein, called by TCRdb with MiXCR from the 5' RACE reads. The sample has 40,000 or so distinct CDR3 sequences, roughly 6.2% seen once; the top ten hold 9.5% to 15%. The specimen sequenced was whole blood. This sequence originates from an adult who was a healthcare worker with PCR-confirmed SARS-CoV-2 infection or an uninfected control (not recorded which).

Written as DNA, the CDR3 is TGTGCCAGCAGCCAAGGGAATTCACCCCTCCACTTT. As protein: CASSQGNSPLHF. The chain uses TRBV5-4 and TRBJ1-6; D not certain. This CDR3 comprises 12 residues. CDR1 and CDR2 (germline): SGHNT, YYREEE (reference sequence). The V gene lost 4 bases and the J gene lost 7 bases, with 6 bases spanning the gap.